This T cell receptor beta chain was found in a study of beta chain features in type 1 diabetes. Study-wide background: All samples combined gave around 100,000,000 sorted cells for examination. Points from the study as a whole: When Type 1 diabetes patients were examined, their TCRB CDR3s proved moderately but significantly shorter in all four CD4+ subsets.

Trimming removed 7 bases from V and 7 bases from J; junction bases left unmatched: 6. This CDR3 region has 14 residues. Germline assignment: CDR1 SGHVS and CDR2 FQNEAQ. One heparinised draw, averaging about 110 mL, was taken per donor. Sorting that relied on CD45RO/CCR7/CD25/CD127/CD95/CD27 yielded CD4+ naive, central memory, regulatory and stem cell-like memory cells. Every bit of the isolated RNA underwent reverse transcription, so sequencing read expressed TCRB transcripts. TCRdb's table, derived via immunoSEQ multiplex PCR, lists solely in-frame clones and lacks some. This sample has about 150,000 clones, with about 8.5% found just once. Concerning this clone: Its specificity is not known.

This sequence was found in a man younger than 30 in good health. Sequencing was carried out using central memory CD4+ T cells from blood. The chain recombines TRBV7-8 with TRBJ1-6, with 8 nucleotides matching TRBD1. CDR3 in DNA: TGTGCCAGCATCCTCGGACAGGGCAATTCACCCCTCCACTTT. This codes for CASILGQGNSPLHF.